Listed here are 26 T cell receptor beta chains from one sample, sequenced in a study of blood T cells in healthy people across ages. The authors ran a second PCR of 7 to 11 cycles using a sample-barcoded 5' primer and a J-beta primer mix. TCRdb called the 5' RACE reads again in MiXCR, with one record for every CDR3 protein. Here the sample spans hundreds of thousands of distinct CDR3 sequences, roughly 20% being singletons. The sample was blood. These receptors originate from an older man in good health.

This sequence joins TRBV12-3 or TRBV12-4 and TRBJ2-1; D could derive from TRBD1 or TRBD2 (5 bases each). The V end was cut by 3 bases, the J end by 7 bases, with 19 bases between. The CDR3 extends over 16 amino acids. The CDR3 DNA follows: TGTGCCAGCAGTTTGTCCGACAGCCCCCCGGGGAATGAGCAGTTCTTC. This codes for CASSLSDSPPGNEQFF.

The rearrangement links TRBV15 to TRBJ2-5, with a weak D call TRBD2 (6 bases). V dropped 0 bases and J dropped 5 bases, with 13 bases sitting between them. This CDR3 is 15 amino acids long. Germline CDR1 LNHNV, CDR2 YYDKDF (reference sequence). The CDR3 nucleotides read TGTGCCACCAGCAGAGATCGGGAGAGGTGGGAGACCCAGTACTTC. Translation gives CATSRDRERWETQYF.

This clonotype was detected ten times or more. CDR3 nucleotide sequence: TGTGCCAGCAGCTCTAGAATGTCCGGGCTGTCTGGGGAGCTGTTTTTT. It encodes CASSSRMSGLSGELFF. This chain connects TRBV13 to TRBJ2-2; D uncertain. The CDR3 consists of 16 residues. V shed 4 bases and J shed 8 bases, with 20 bases lying between them. Looked up from germline, CDR1 is PRHDT and CDR2 is FYEKMQ (reference sequence).

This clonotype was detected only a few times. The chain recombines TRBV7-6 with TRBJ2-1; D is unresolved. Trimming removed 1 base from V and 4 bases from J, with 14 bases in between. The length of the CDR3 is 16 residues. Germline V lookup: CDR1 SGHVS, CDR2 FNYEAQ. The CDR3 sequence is CASSLDRASKYNEQFF. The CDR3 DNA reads TGTGCCAGCAGCTTAGATCGGGCTAGTAAATACAATGAGCAGTTCTTC.

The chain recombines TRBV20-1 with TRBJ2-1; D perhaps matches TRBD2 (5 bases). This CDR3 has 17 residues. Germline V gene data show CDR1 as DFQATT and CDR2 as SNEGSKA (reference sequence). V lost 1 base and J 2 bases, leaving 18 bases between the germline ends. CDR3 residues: CSARAMSVGEPYNEQFF. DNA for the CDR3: TGCAGTGCTAGAGCTATGTCGGTGGGAGAACCCTACAATGAGCAGTTCTTC.

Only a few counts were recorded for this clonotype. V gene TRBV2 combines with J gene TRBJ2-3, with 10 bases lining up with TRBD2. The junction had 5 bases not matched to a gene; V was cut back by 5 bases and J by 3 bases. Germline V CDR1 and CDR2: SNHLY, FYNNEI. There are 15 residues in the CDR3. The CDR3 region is CASSPGLAFTDTQYF. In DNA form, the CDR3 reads TGTGCCAGCAGTCCGGGACTAGCGTTTACAGATACGCAGTATTTT.

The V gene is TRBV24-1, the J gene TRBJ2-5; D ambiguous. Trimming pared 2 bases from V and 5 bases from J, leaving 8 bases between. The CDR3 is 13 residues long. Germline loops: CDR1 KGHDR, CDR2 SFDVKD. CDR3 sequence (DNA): TGTGCCACCAGTGATTCCTTGCGGGAGACCCAGTACTTC. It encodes CATSDSLRETQYF.

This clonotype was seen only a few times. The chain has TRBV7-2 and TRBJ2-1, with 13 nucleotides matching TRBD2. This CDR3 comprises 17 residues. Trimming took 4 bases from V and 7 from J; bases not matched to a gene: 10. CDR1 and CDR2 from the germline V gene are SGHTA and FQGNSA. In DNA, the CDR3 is TGTGCCAGCAGCTCGTACACCGGACTAGCGGGAGCAAATGAGCAGTTCTTC. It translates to CASSSYTGLAGANEQFF. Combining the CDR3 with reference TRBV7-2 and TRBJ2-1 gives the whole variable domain GAGVSQSPSNKVTEKGKDVELRCDPISGHTALYWYRQSLGQGLEFLIYFQGNSAPDKSGLPSDRFSAERTGGSVSTLTIQRTQQEDSAVYLCASSSYTGLAGANEQFFGPGTRLTVL.

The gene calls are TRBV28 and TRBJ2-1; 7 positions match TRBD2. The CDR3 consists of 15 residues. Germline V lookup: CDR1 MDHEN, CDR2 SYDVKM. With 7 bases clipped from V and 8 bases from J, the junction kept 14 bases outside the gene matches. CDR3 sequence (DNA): TGTGCCAGCATCTCTGCTAGCGGAGGCGGGTATGAGCAGTTCTTC. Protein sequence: CASISASGGGYEQFF.

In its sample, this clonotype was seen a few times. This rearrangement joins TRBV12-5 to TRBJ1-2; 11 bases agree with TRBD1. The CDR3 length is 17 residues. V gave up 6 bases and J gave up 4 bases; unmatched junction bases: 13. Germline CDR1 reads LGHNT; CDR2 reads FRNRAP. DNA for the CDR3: TGTGCTAGTGGGTCCGGGACAGGGGGTATTCTCGTCTATGGCTACACCTTC. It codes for CASGSGTGGILVYGYTF.

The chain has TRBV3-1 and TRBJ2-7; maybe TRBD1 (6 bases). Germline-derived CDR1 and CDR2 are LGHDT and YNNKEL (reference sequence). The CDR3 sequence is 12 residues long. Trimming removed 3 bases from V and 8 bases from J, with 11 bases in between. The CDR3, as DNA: TGTGCCAGCAGCCAGGTACAGGGAAAGCAGTACTTC. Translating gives CASSQVQGKQYF.

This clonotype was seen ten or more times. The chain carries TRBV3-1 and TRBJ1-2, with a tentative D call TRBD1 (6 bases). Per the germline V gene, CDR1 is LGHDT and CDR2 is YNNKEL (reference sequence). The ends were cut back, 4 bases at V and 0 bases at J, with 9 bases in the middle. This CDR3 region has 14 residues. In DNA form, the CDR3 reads TGTGCCAGCAGCCTAGGGACAACTAACTATGGCTACACCTTC. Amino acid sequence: CASSLGTTNYGYTF.

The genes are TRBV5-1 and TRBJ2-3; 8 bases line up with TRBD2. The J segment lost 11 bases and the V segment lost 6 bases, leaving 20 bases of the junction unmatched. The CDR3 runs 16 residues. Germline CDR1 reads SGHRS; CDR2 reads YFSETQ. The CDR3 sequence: CASTPEGSGSKHMQYF. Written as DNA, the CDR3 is TGCGCCAGCACCCCCGAGGGAAGCGGGAGTAAACATATGCAGTATTTT.

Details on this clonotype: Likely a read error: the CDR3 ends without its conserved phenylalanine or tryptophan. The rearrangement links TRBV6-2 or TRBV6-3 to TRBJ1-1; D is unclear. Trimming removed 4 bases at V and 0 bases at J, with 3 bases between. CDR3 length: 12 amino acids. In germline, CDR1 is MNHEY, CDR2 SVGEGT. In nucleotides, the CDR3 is TGTGCCAGCAGTTCAGTGAACACTGAAGCTTTCTCT. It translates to CASSSVNTEAFS.

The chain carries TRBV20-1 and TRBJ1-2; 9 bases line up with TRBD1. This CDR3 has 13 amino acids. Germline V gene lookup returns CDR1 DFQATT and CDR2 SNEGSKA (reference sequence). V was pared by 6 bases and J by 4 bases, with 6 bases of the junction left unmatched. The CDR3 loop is CSARTGDTYGYTF. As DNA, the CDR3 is TGCAGTGCAAGGACAGGGGATACCTATGGCTACACCTTC.

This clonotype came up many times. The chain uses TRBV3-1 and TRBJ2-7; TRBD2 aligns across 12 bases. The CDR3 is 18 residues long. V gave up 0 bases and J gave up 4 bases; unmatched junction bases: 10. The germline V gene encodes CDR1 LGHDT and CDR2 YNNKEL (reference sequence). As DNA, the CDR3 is TGTGCCAGCAGCCAAGATAGCGGTAGACTAGCGGGGGAATACGAGCAGTACTTC. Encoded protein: CASSQDSGRLAGEYEQYF.

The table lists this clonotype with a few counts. The DNA for the CDR3 is TGTGCCAGTAGCGGGAGACACACAGATACGCAGTATTTT. It translates to CASSGRHTDTQYF. The chain recombines TRBV19 with TRBJ2-3, with D perhaps TRBD2 (6 bases). CDR1 is LNHDA, CDR2 SQIVND, per germline (reference sequence). This CDR3 has 13 amino acids. V lost 6 bases, J lost 2 bases, and 9 bases lay in between.

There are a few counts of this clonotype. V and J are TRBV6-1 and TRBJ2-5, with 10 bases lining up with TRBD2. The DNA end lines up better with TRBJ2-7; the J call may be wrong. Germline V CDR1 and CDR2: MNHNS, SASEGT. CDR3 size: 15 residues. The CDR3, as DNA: TGTGCCAGCAGGTCCCTAGCGGGAGCCTCCTACGAGCAGTACTTC. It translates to CASRSLAGASYEQYF.

The CDR3 DNA follows: TGTGCCAGCAGTCCGGGACGGTACTTGGGCGAGCAGTACTTC. Encoded protein: CASSPGRYLGEQYF. The chain employs TRBV2 and TRBJ2-7; D could derive from TRBD1 or TRBD2 (5 bases each). The germline V and J ends were trimmed by 5 bases and 6 bases, with 17 bases remaining between them. CDR1 is SNHLY, CDR2 FYNNEI, per germline. The CDR3 loop spans 14 amino acids.

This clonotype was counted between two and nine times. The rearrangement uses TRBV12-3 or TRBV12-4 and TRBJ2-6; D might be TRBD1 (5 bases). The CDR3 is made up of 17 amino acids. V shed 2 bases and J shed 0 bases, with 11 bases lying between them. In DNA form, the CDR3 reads TGTGCCAGCAGTTTAACAGGCCTCAGCTCTGGGGCCAACGTCCTGACTTTC. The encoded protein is CASSLTGLSSGANVLTF.

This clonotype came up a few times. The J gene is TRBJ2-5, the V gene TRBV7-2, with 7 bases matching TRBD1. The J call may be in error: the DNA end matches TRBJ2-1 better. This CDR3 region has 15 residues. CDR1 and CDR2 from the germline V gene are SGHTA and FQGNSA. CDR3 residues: CASSLAGTDYNEQFF. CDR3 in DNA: TGTGCCAGCAGCTTGGCCGGGACAGATTACAATGAGCAGTTCTTC.

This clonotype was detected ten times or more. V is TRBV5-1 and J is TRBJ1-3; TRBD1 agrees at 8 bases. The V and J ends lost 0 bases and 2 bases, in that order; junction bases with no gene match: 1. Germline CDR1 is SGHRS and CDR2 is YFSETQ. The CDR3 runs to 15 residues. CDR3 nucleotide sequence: TGCGCCAGCAGCTTGGGGACAGGGACTGGAAACACCATATATTTT. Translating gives CASSLGTGTGNTIYF.

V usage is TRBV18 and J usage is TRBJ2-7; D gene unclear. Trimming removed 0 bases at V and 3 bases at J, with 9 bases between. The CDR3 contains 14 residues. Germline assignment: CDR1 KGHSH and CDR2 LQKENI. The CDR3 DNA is TGTGCCAGCTCACCACCTAACTCGAACTACGAGCAGTACTTC. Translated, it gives CASSPPNSNYEQYF.

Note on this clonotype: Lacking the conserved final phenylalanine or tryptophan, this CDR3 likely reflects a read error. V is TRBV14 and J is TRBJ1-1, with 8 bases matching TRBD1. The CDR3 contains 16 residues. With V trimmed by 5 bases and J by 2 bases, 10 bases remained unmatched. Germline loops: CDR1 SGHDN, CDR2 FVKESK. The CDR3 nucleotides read TGTGCCAGCAGCGGGAACAGGGGGTTAGGAAACACTGAAGCTTTCTCT. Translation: CASSGNRGLGNTEAFS.

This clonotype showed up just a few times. The CDR3 DNA sequence: TGTGCCAGTAGTGGGCGAGAGGGTGCGGCTGAAGCTTTCTTT. As protein: CASSGREGAAEAFF. The V gene is TRBV19, the J gene TRBJ1-1, with no clear D. The CDR3 loop spans 14 amino acids. The V gene lost 5 bases and the J gene lost 6 bases, with 16 bases spanning the gap. Germline CDR1 is LNHDA and CDR2 is SQIVND (reference sequence). The variable domain in full, completed from reference TRBV19 and TRBJ1-1, reads DGGITQSPKYLFRKEGQNVTLSCEQNLNHDAMYWYRQDPGQGLRLIYYSQIVNDFQKGDIAEGYSVSREKKESFPLTVTSAQKNPTAFYLCASSGREGAAEAFFGQGTRLTVV.

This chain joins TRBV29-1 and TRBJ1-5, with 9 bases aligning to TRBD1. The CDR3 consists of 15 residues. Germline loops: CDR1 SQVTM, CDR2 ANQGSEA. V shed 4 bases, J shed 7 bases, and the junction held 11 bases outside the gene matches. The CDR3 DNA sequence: TGCAGCGTTGTTGAGGCGGGACAGGGAGAACAGCCCCAGCATTTT. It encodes CSVVEAGQGEQPQHF.